Listed below are T cell receptor beta chains from one sample, sequenced in a study of blood T cell repertoires in COVID-19. Here immunoSEQ multiplex PCR was the method, and the copy in TCRdb shows in-frame clones only, minus some. The top ten clones hold around 3.2% of a sample with some 250,000 clones, 70% to 80% of them seen once. The specimen was peripheral blood. The receptor source for this set is an elderly woman with acute or convalescent COVID-19. Both conserved end residues are part of each CDR3. The D gene is left open where the match is weak. Expanded clones get a size class; other rows say once, few or many, or leave the size out.

J | length | D | size | V | DNA | CDR3
TRBJ1-1 | 14 | TRBD1 | - | TRBV10-1 | TGCGCCAGCAGTGATGGACAGGGCCACACTGAAGCTTTCTTT | CASSDGQGHTEAFF
TRBJ1-4 | 13 | - | - | TRBV6-2/TRBV6-3 | TGTGCCAGCAGTAGGACAGCCGATGAAAAACTGTTTTTT | CASSRTADEKLFF
TRBJ1-2 | 12 | - | - | TRBV10-3 | TGTGCCATCTCCCGACAAGACTATGGCTACACCTTC | CAISRQDYGYTF
TRBJ2-5 | 15 | TRBD1 | - | TRBV19 | TGTGCCAGTAGCCCCCGACAGGGGGTGGGGGAGACCCAGTACTTC | CASSPRQGVGETQYF
TRBJ2-2 | 14 | - | - | TRBV6-2/TRBV6-3 | TGTGCCAGCAGTTACATTCGGGAAACCGGGGAGCTGTTTTTT | CASSYIRETGELFF
TRBJ2-2 | 15 | TRBD1 | - | TRBV2 | TGTGCCAGCTCGAGGGACAGGGGGCTAGGCGGGGAGCTGTTTTTT | CASSRDRGLGGELFF
TRBJ2-7 | 17 | TRBD1 | - | TRBV18 | TGTGCCAGCTCACCAGACCGTTCCGGGACAGACTACTACGAGCAGTACTTC | CASSPDRSGTDYYEQYF
TRBJ2-7 | 15 | TRBD1 | few | TRBV3-1/TRBV3-2 | TGTGCCAGCAGCGAAACCGGGACAGGGTCATACGAGCAGTACTTC | CASSETGTGSYEQYF
TRBJ2-2 | 14 | - | - | TRBV6-5 | TGTGCCAGCAGTTACCATGGAGGCACCGGGGAGCTGTTTTTT | CASSYHGGTGELFF
TRBJ2-3 | 16 | TRBD2 | - | TRBV19 | TGTGCCAGTAGTACTGCCGGGACTAGCGGCACAGATACGCAGTATTTT | CASSTAGTSGTDTQYF
TRBJ1-5 | 16 | - | - | TRBV4-1 | TGCGCCAGCAGCCAAGCGCTAACCGAAGGAGCGGGGCCCCAGCATTTT | CASSQALTEGAGPQHF
TRBJ1-2 | 11 | - | - | TRBV3-1/TRBV3-2 | TGTGCCACCGGGGAAAACTATGGCTACACCTTC | CATGENYGYTF
TRBJ2-5 | 13 | - | - | TRBV3-1/TRBV3-2 | TGTGCCAGCAGCCGGACAGCCCAAGAGACCCAGTACTTC | CASSRTAQETQYF
TRBJ2-2 | 15 | TRBD1 | - | TRBV6-5 | TGTGCCAGCAGTAATGACAGGGTGAACACCGGGGAGCTGTTTTTT | CASSNDRVNTGELFF
TRBJ2-2 | 14 | - | - | TRBV7-2 | TGTGCCAGCAGCCCTAGCCCAGCCACCGGGGAGCTGTTTTTT | CASSPSPATGELFF
TRBJ2-3 | 15 | - | - | TRBV5-4 | TGTGCCAGCAGCCGTGATACGGGGGGCACAGATACGCAGTATTTT | CASSRDTGGTDTQYF
TRBJ2-5 | 11 | - | - | TRBV14 | TGTGCCAGCAGCCCGCAAGAGACCCAGTACTTC | CASSPQETQYF
TRBJ2-5 | 16 | TRBD2 | - | TRBV29-1 | TGCAGCGTTGTATCATTGGGACTAGCGGGGAAAGAGACCCAGTACTTC | CSVVSLGLAGKETQYF
TRBJ2-3 | 18 | - | - | TRBV18 | TGTGCCAGCTCACCACTTTCCCCCTCCGGGAAAGTCACAGATACGCAGTATTTT | CASSPLSPSGKVTDTQYF
TRBJ2-3 | 14 | - | - | TRBV29-1 | TGCAGCGTTGGATACAGGGTTTCCACAGATACGCAGTATTTT | CSVGYRVSTDTQYF
TRBJ2-1 | 19 | TRBD2 | - | TRBV4-3 | TGCGCCAGCAGCCAAGATTTAGCGGGGGGTCTCCGCTCCTACAATGAGCAGTTCTTC | CASSQDLAGGLRSYNEQFF
TRBJ2-7 | 18 | TRBD1 | - | TRBV19 | TGTGCCAGTAGTATAGCCTTCCCGTCCGGGACAGGGTCCTACGAGCAGTACTTC | CASSIAFPSGTGSYEQYF
TRBJ1-1 | 15 | - | - | TRBV3-1/TRBV3-2 | TGTGCCAGCAGCCAAGCCCAGGGGAAGGGCTTCGGGGCTTTCTTT | CASSQAQGKGFGAFF
TRBJ2-3 | 13 | - | - | TRBV7-9 | TGTGCCAGCAGCTTCTCGCCGGGAGATACGCAGTATTTT | CASSFSPGDTQYF
TRBJ2-7 | 13 | TRBD1 | - | TRBV6-5 | TGTGCCAGCAGTTCCAGGGGGAGCTACGAGCAGTACTTC | CASSSRGSYEQYF
TRBJ1-1 | 22 | TRBD1 | few | TRBV16 | TGTGCCAGCAGCCACCTTGGGACAGGGGACGCGGTTTCTTGGGACCGTACCACTGAAGCTTTCTTT | CASSHLGTGDAVSWDRTTEAFF
TRBJ1-1 | 16 | - | - | TRBV6-8 | TGTGCCAGCATCACCCCGGACATCGGAGCGAACACTGAAGCTTTCTTT | CASITPDIGANTEAFF
TRBJ1-6 | 15 | - | - | TRBV6-1 | TGTGCCAGCAGTGAAGCTAACAGGGAGAGATCACCCCTCCACTTT | CASSEANRERSPLHF
TRBJ2-5 | 13 | - | - | TRBV7-9 | TGTGCCAGCAGCAAAAACAGTCAAGAGACCCAGTACTTC | CASSKNSQETQYF
TRBJ1-5 | 19 | - | - | TRBV19 | TGTGCCAGTATCACCACGTCGGCAGGGGATCCCACCTTCTGCTTGCCCCAGCATTTT | CASITTSAGDPTFCLPQHF
TRBJ1-2 | 13 | TRBD1 | - | TRBV6-5 | TGTGCCAGCAGACCAGGGGGCAGTGGTGGCTACACCTTC | CASRPGGSGGYTF
TRBJ2-2 | 14 | - | few | TRBV11-3 | TGTGCCAGCAGCTCACACACCTACACCGGGGAGCTGTTTTTT | CASSSHTYTGELFF
TRBJ1-5 | 13 | - | once | TRBV2 | TGTGCCAGCAGGGGCTATAGCAATCAGCCCCAGCATTTT | CASRGYSNQPQHF
TRBJ2-5 | 17 | TRBD2 | once | TRBV27 | TGTGCCAGCAGGCCGGGACTAGCGCTTCTATGGGGAGAGACCCAGTACTTC | CASRPGLALLWGETQYF
TRBJ2-3 | 16 | TRBD2 | - | TRBV10-2 | TGCGCCAGCACCGATGTTCGACTAGCGGGGTCAGATACGCAGTATTTT | CASTDVRLAGSDTQYF
TRBJ2-2 | 15 | - | - | TRBV7-9 | TGTGCCAGCAGCTTAGGGCGGGCTACGATCGGGGAGCTGTTTTTT | CASSLGRATIGELFF
TRBJ1-6 | 15 | - | - | TRBV14 | TGTGCCAGCAGCCAACTTCAGGCAGGGGATTCACCCCTCCACTTT | CASSQLQAGDSPLHF
TRBJ2-5 | 13 | TRBD1 | - | TRBV7-9 | TGTGCCAGCACAATGACAGGGAAAGAGACCCAGTACTTC | CASTMTGKETQYF
TRBJ2-5 | 13 | - | - | TRBV18 | TGTGCCAGCTCTCCCGGACTTAAAGAGACCCAGTACTTC | CASSPGLKETQYF
TRBJ1-1 | 13 | - | - | TRBV30 | TGTGCCTGGAATAACATTCGGGGTTCTGAAGCTTTCTTT | CAWNNIRGSEAFF
TRBJ1-1 | 13 | - | - | TRBV30 | TGTGCCTGGAATCAGAACAGGCTGCGTGAAGCTTTCTTT | CAWNQNRLREAFF
TRBJ2-3 | 15 | - | - | TRBV9 | TGTGCCAGCAGCGTATATGACGGGTACACAGATACGCAGTATTTT | CASSVYDGYTDTQYF
TRBJ2-3 | 19 | TRBD1 | few | TRBV15 | TGTGCCACCAGCAGAGAATCGGTTGCTAGGGACAGGTCCACAGATACGCAGTATTTT | CATSRESVARDRSTDTQYF
TRBJ2-3 | 17 | TRBD2 | - | TRBV5-1 | TGCGCCAGCAGCTTGTTGTCTAGCGGGGGCCGCGCAGATACGCAGTATTTT | CASSLLSSGGRADTQYF
TRBJ2-7 | 16 | TRBD2 | few | TRBV5-1 | TGCGCCAGCAGCTACCTAGCGGGACTTGGGGGCTACGAGCAGTACTTC | CASSYLAGLGGYEQYF
TRBJ2-3 | 12 | - | - | TRBV6-5 | TGTGCCAGCAGTCCAGTCTCATATACGCAGTATTTT | CASSPVSYTQYF